This TCR beta chain was recovered during a study of T cell changes during pregnancy in multiple sclerosis. V shed 5 bases and J 3 bases; nucleotides not matched to a gene: 7. The CDR3 loop spans 15 amino acids. Per the germline V gene, CDR1 is KGHSH and CDR2 is LQKENI. Libraries were prepared by immunoSEQ multiplex PCR; TCRdb keeps only in-frame clonotypes and omits some of them. The sample has some 60,000 clones; more than 85% are singletons. The sample here was CD4+ T cells from peripheral blood mononuclear cells, taken in the third trimester of pregnancy. The chain combines TRBV18 with TRBJ2-7; 10 nucleotides align to TRBD1. The TCR was taken from a female donor with multiple sclerosis, enrolled in a pregnancy study. In DNA form, the CDR3 reads TGTGCCAGCTCAGCCGGGACAGGGGTTGACTACGAGCAGTACTTC. This sequence encodes CASSAGTGVDYEQYF.